A selection of T cell receptor beta chains follows, all from one sample in a study of cytomegalovirus exposure and HLA in healthy donors. Data came from immunoSEQ multiplex PCR; TCRdb stores just in-frame clones and leaves some out. In the table there are approximately 130,000 clones, 75% to 85% of which are singletons. Sequenced: PBMCs. The receptor source for this set is a man between 50 and 59 years old in good health and CMV-seronegative. CDR3s include the opening cysteine and the closing phenylalanine or tryptophan. The order of the fields is J gene, V gene, CDR3 protein.

TRBJ2-7,TRBV10-2,CASSSSGGHYEQYF
TRBJ1-1,TRBV5-1,CASSDQGRAFF
TRBJ2-7,TRBV19,CASSMDSSSYEQYF
TRBJ1-4,TRBV28,CASRPGTGDEKLFF
TRBJ2-2,TRBV6-5,CASSPWEHTGELFF
TRBJ2-3,TRBV6-1,CASSEGLAATDTQYF
TRBJ2-7,TRBV27,CASSFSTGYEQYF
TRBJ1-5,TRBV28,CASSPTGINQPQHF
TRBJ1-2,TRBV11-2,CVSSLHPGDYGYTF
TRBJ1-1,TRBV19,CASSPRTVNTEAFF
TRBJ1-5,TRBV4-1,CASSQAGTGNQPQHF
TRBJ2-3,TRBV9,CASSDSGGALDTQYF
TRBJ1-3,TRBV6-5,CASSYNMQGGATIYF
TRBJ1-6,TRBV6-1,CASQRSSYNSPLHF
TRBJ1-2,TRBV25-1,CASSETGAGYGYTF
TRBJ2-2,TRBV18,CASSALTSGVNTGELFF
TRBJ2-2,TRBV5-4,CASSPELNTGELFF
TRBJ2-7,TRBV18,CASSPKNRDYEQYF
TRBJ2-5,TRBV19,CASSIYGDEETQYF
TRBJ2-7,TRBV4-1,CASSPKQGSSYEQYF
TRBJ2-5,TRBV5-4,CASSAPGNQETQYF
TRBJ2-3,TRBV6-1,CASSGRDRIADTQYF
TRBJ1-4,TRBV18,CASSKDTGGETNEKLFF
TRBJ2-5,TRBV4-3,CASSQGAQETQYF
TRBJ2-1,TRBV6-5,CASRRPGQSYNEQFF
TRBJ1-5,TRBV27,CASSFVAQGFSNQPQHF
TRBJ1-1,TRBV5-1,CASSVQGANLNTEAFF
TRBJ2-7,TRBV5-1,CASSLIQASYEQYF
TRBJ2-7,TRBV7-9,CASSLDRVGYEQYF
TRBJ2-7,TRBV6-1,CASSQGLRSSYEQYF
TRBJ2-7,TRBV27,CASSYARGYEQYF
TRBJ1-2,TRBV6-5,CASNPTGAGYYGYTF
TRBJ2-1,TRBV7-9,CASSFRGSSYNEQFF
TRBJ1-1,TRBV2,CASSEQGPGSAEAFF
TRBJ2-3,TRBV5-1,CASSGGSVDTQYF
TRBJ1-5,TRBV4-1,CASSEGGLGRGNQPQHF
TRBJ2-7,TRBV19,CASSIRGRYEQYF
TRBJ2-1,TRBV6-1,CAAPGTTNFGQFF
TRBJ1-5,TRBV7-8,CASSVGEWQPQHF
TRBJ2-1,TRBV29-1,CSARTGVYRGNEQFF
TRBJ2-3,TRBV6-5,CASTGEGGRADTQYF
TRBJ2-5,TRBV29-1,CSADRWDRGQETQYF
TRBJ1-4,TRBV2,CARQENEKLFF
TRBJ1-5,TRBV27,CASSPIWEVSNQPQHF
TRBJ1-1,TRBV7-2,CASSLGGDTEAFF
TRBJ2-7,TRBV19,CASSWDRSYEQYF